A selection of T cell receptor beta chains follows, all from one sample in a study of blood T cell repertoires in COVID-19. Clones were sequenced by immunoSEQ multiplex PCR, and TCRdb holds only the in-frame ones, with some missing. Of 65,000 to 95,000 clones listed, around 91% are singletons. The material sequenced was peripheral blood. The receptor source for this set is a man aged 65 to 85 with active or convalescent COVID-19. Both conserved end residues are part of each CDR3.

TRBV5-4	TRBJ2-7	CASSLEGSSPKQYF
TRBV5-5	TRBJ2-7	CASSSTGTGKNYEQYF
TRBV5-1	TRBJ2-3	CASSLASSVGTDTQYF
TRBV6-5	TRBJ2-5	CASGRGETQYF
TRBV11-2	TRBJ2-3	CASSLHAATGDTQYF
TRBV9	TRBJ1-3	CASSVEESSGNTIYF
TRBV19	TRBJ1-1	CALPRVPDLNTEAFF
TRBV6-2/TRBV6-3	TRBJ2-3	CASSLHRGTDTQYF
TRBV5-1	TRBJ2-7	CASSGGTSEQYF
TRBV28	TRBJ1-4	CAIFGGQGAANEKLFF
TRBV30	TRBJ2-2	CAWRMRGGLGTGELFF
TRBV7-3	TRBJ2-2	CASSLMTSRLVDTGELFF
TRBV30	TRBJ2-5	CALAGPGRETQYF
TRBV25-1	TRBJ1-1	CASSGWTGDRLNTEAFF
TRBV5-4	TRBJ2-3	CASSVRTGRADTQYF
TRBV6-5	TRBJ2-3	CASRGGTTSTDTQYF
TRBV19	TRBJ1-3	CASSIDPRSGNTIYF
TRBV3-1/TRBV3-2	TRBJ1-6	CASSQAGALYNSPLHF
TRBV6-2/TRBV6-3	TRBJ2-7	CASSSRGGMTYEQYF
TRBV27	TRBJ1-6	CASSLSDRAPSPLHF
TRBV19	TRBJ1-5	CASSISTLRSYSNQPQHF
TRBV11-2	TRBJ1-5	CASSFGTSSNQPQHF
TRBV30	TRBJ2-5	CAWGGLKETQYF
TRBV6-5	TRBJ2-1	CASRLHSSYNEQFF
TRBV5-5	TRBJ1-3	CASSLLGNTIYF
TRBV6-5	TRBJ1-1	CASSYSRGLGTEAFF
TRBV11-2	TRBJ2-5	CASSTWTGAQVETQYF
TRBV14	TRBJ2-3	CASSHGGGVAWYF
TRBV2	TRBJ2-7	CASSGQGARVYEQYF
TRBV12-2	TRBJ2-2	CASRLRTGELFF
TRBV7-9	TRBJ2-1	CASSVTRVSSYNEQFF
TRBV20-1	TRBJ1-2	CSASLASNYGYTF
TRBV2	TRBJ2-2	CASMTSASGELFF
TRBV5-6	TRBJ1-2	CASSLQGYGYTF
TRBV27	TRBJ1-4	CASSPRTGGTNEKLFF
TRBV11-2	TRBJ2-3	CASSLVAASGGTDTQYF
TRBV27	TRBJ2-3	CASSLSLAGGRDTQYF
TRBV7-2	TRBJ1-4	CASSRDSTATNEKLFF
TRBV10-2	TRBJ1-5	CASSEQGKGNQPQHF
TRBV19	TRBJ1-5	CASRDRGLRNQPQHF
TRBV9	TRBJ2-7	CASSVEVSGYAEQYF
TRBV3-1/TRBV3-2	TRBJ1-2	CASSQFDRVPYGYTF
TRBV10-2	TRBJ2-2	CASTSREDTGELFF
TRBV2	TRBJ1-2	CASSELVGSYGYTF
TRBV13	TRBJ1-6	CASSYAGSYNSPLHF
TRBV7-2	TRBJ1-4	CASSLTGVEKLFF